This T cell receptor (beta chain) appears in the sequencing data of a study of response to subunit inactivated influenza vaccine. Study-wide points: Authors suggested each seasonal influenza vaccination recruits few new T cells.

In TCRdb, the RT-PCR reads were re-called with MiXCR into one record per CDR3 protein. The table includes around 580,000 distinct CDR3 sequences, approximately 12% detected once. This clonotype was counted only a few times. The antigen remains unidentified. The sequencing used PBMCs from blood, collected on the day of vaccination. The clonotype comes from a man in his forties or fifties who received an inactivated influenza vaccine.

In DNA form, the CDR3 reads TGTGCCAGCAGCTTCCCGGGAGAAAGCTACGAGCAGTACTTC. This gives the protein CASSFPGESYEQYF. The chain employs TRBV5-8 and TRBJ2-7, with D maybe TRBD2 (6 bases). Germline-derived CDR1 and CDR2 are SGHTS and YDEGEE. The germline V and J ends were trimmed by 2 bases and 3 bases, with 12 bases remaining between them. This CDR3 is built from 14 residues.